This TCR beta chain was documented in a study of cytomegalovirus exposure and HLA in healthy donors. The PCR had 60 Vbeta and 13 Jbeta primers. Assay used: immunoSEQ multiplex PCR; TCRdb lists only in-frame clones, some missing. The table has 310,000 or so clones, 70% to 90% seen once. Trimming removed 11 bases from V and 5 bases from J; junction bases left unmatched: 7. This CDR3 is 12 amino acids long. CDR1 is ENHRY, CDR2 SYGVKD, per germline. The genes are TRBV10-3 and TRBJ1-1; 8 nucleotides match TRBD1. The sample taken for sequencing was PBMCs. The TCR comes from a woman aged 18-29 years in good health and CMV-seronegative. The CDR3 DNA reads TGTGCCGCCAGGACAGGGCAGACTGAAGCTTTCTTT. Its protein is CAARTGQTEAFF.